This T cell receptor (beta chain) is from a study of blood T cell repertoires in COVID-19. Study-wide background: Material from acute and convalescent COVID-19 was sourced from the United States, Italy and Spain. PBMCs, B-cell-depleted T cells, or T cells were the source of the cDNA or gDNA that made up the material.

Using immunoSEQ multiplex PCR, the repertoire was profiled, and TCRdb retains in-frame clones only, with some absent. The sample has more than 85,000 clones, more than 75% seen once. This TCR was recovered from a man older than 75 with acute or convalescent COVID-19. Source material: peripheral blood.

CDR3 region: CASRYRDTTNYGYTF. The CDR3 bases are TGTGCCAGCAGGTACAGGGATACGACTAACTATGGCTACACCTTC. This chain links TRBV27 with TRBJ1-2; perhaps TRBD1 as D (6 bases). Trimming removed 6 bases from V and 0 bases from J, with 14 bases in between. Germline-derived CDR1 and CDR2 are MNHEY and SMNVEV (reference sequence). The CDR3 has 15 amino acids.